This T cell receptor (beta chain) derives from a study of shared clonotypes between healthy human individuals. Overall study findings and caveats: Clonotype sharing among donors was thought likely to change with sequencing depth.

About this clone: As yet, its antigen is unknown. This sample includes further DNA sequences coding for the same CDR3.

Adult Caucasians living in Nashville, Tennessee made up all of the donors. Genomic DNA from unsorted samples was obtained from about 88 million PBMCs (per sample). Profiled with immunoSEQ multiplex PCR; TCRdb holds only in-frame clones, not every one. The sample holds 490,000 or so clones; 79% are singletons and the top ten take approximately 12%. Looked up from germline, CDR1 is ENHRY and CDR2 is SYGVKD. The CDR3 covers 11 residues. V dropped 2 bases and J dropped 5 bases, with 4 bases sitting between them. Specimen: PBMCs. This receptor was taken from a woman aged 40 to 50 in good health. Some clones in this sample may be carry-over from other donors' samples. The V gene is TRBV10-3, the J gene TRBJ2-7; D uncertain. For the CDR3, the DNA is TGTGCCATCAGTGAGAGCGACGAGCAGTACTTC. It codes for CAISESDEQYF.